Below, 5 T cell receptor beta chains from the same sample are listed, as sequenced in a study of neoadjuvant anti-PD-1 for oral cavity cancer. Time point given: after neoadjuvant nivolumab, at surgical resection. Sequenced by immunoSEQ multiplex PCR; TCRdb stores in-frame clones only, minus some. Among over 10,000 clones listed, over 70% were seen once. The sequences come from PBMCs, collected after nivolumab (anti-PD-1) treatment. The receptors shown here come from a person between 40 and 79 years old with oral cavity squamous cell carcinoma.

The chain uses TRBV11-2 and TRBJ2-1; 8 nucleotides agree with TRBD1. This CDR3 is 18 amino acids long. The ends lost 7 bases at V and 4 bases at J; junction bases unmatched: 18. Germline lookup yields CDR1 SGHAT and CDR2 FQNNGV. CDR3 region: CASTIWRVRGQGYNEQFF. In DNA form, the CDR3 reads TGTGCCAGCACCATTTGGAGGGTTCGAGGACAGGGTTACAATGAGCAGTTCTTC.

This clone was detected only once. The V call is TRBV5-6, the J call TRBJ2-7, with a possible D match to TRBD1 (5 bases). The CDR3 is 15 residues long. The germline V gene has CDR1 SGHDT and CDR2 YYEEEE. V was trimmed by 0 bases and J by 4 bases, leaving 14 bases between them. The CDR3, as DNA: TGTGCCAGCAGCTTGGGGGCAGGGTTGACTTACGAGCAGTACTTC. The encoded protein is CASSLGAGLTYEQYF.

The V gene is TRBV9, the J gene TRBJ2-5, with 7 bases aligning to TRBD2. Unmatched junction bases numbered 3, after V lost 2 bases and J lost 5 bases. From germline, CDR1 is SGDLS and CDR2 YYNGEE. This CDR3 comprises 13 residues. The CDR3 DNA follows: TGTGCCAGCAGCGTCGGGGGGATGGAGACCCAGTACTTC. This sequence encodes CASSVGGMETQYF. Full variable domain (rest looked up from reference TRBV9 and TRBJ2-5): DSGVTQTPKHLITATGQRVTLRCSPRSGDLSVYWYQQSLDQGLQFLIQYYNGEERAKGNILERFSAQQFPDLHSELNLSSLELGDSALYFCASSVGGMETQYFGPGTRLLVL.

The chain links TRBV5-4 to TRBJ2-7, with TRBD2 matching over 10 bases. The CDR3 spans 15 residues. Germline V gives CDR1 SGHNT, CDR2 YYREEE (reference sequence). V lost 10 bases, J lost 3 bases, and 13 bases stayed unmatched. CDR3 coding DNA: TGTGCCTGCGGGCTAGCGGGAGCGGGGAACTACGAGCAGTACTTC. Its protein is CACGLAGAGNYEQYF.

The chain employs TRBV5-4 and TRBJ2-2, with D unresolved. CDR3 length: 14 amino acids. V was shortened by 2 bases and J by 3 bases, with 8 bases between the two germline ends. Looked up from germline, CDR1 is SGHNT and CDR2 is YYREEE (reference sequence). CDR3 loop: CASSFRGYTGELFF. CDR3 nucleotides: TGTGCCAGCAGCTTCCGCGGCTACACCGGGGAGCTGTTTTTT.